The present T cell receptor (beta chain) was sequenced within a study of cytomegalovirus exposure and HLA in healthy donors. Study-wide results and caveats: The authors confirmed in vitro that three CMV-associated chains were specific for CMV antigens.

In its sample, this clone was seen a few times. Antigen: not known. 13 Jbeta primers and 60 Vbeta primers were used for the PCR. Profiled with immunoSEQ multiplex PCR; TCRdb holds only in-frame clones, not every one. Here the sample spans fewer than 200,000 clones, 70% to 80% being singletons. The CDR3 covers 14 residues. The germline V gene encodes CDR1 LNHDA and CDR2 SQIVND (reference sequence). With 5 bases clipped from V and 0 bases from J, the junction kept 3 bases outside the gene matches. The chain recombines TRBV19 with TRBJ1-1, with 7 bases matching TRBD1. The sequence came from a man aged 55 to 69 in good health and CMV-seronegative. Sample: PBMCs. CDR3 loop: CASSGDSLNTEAFF. Written as DNA, the CDR3 is TGTGCCAGTAGTGGGGACAGTTTGAACACTGAAGCTTTCTTT. The variable domain in full, with the rest retrieved from reference TRBV19 and TRBJ1-1, is DGGITQSPKYLFRKEGQNVTLSCEQNLNHDAMYWYRQDPGQGLRLIYYSQIVNDFQKGDIAEGYSVSREKKESFPLTVTSAQKNPTAFYLCASSGDSLNTEAFFGQGTRLTVV.